What follows is one T cell receptor beta chain and its context. Antigen specificity is unknown. The entry originates in a study of OX40 agonist ivuxolimab in advanced cancers. About the research overall: The patients received ivuxolimab by intravenous route every 2 weeks at 0.01 to 10 mg/kg. Among those enrolled, mean age was 60 years (range about 20 to 79) and about 81% were male. Broader study findings: The study did not work out the antigen specificity of the expanded peripheral T cells. Compared with CD4+, CD8+ T cells on average had more expanded clones.

Profiling relied on immunoSEQ multiplex PCR, and the TCRdb table lists in-frame clones only, not all of them. The sample holds about 59,000 clones, about 89% seen once. After removal of 10 bases from V and 1 base from J, the junction contained 7 bases not matched to a gene. This CDR3 contains 14 residues. Germline CDR1 reads MNHNS; CDR2 reads SASEGT. The clonotype was recovered from an adult with an advanced solid tumor such as melanoma, head and neck, liver or kidney cancer. This material consisted of CD4+ or CD8+ T cells sorted from blood, taken in a trial of the OX40 agonist ivuxolimab. V is TRBV6-1 and J is TRBJ1-1; 9 bases map to TRBD1. The CDR3 DNA is TGTGCCACCACCGACAGGGGGAAGAACACTGAAGCTTTCTTT. Translating gives CATTDRGKNTEAFF.